Below, 22 T cell receptor beta chains from the same sample are listed, as sequenced in a study of T cell repertoires in cytomegalovirus infection. One entry per CDR3 protein results from TCRdb running MiXCR on the reads. The top ten clones hold around 25% of a sample with fewer than 550,000 distinct CDR3 sequences, approximately 17% of them seen once. The sequenced material came from CD8+ T cells from PBMCs. These receptors all come from a human donor in good health (CMV status not recorded). Some clones in this sample may be carry-over from other donors' samples.

There are a few counts of this clonotype. The rearrangement joins TRBV27 to TRBJ1-6, with TRBD1 matching over 8 bases. J gave up 8 bases and V 2 bases, and 8 bases lay outside the gene matches. From germline, CDR1 is MNHEY and CDR2 SMNVEV (reference sequence). The CDR3 extends over 16 amino acids. The CDR3 DNA is TGTGCCAGCAGTTTACAGCCCAGGGGGCAGTATTCACCCCTCCACTTT. It translates to CASSLQPRGQYSPLHF.

This chain connects TRBV27 to TRBJ1-2; perhaps TRBD1 as D (5 bases). V lost 3 bases and J lost 4, with 9 bases in between. The CDR3 consists of 13 residues. Germline loops: CDR1 MNHEY, CDR2 SMNVEV (reference sequence). Here the CDR3 DNA reads TGTGCCAGCAGTTTTCGGGGCCTCTATGGCTACACCTTC. It specifies CASSFRGLYGYTF.

This clonotype showed up many times. The chain links TRBV27 to TRBJ2-5; no definite D call. The CDR3 is 13 amino acids. Germline V CDR1 and CDR2: MNHEY, SMNVEV (reference sequence). V was clipped by 7 bases and J by 2 bases, with 11 bases between them. The chain's CDR3 is CASIPQGQETQYF. The CDR3 region has the DNA TGTGCCAGCATCCCCCAAGGGCAAGAGACCCAGTACTTC.

The V and J genes are TRBV20-1 and TRBJ1-2, with unresolved D. This CDR3 spans 15 amino acids. The V and J ends lost 6 bases and 0 bases respectively, with 17 bases between them. Per germline, CDR1 DFQATT and CDR2 SNEGSKA (reference sequence). The CDR3 nucleotides are TGCAGTGCAAAGAACGCGGTGGAAGCTAACTATGGCTACACCTTC. Translated: CSAKNAVEANYGYTF.

The table lists this clonotype with a few counts. J is TRBJ2-2 and V is TRBV7-9; TRBD1 is a possible D gene (7 bases). The CDR3 consists of 16 residues. The V gene's germline CDR1 is SEHNR and CDR2 FQNEAQ (reference sequence). V dropped 5 bases and J dropped 4 bases, with 17 bases sitting between them. The CDR3 here is CASSAQGGAGTGELFF. In DNA form, the CDR3 reads TGTGCCAGCAGCGCCCAGGGGGGTGCGGGCACCGGGGAGCTGTTTTTT.

This clonotype was detected a few times. Relative to the germline gene, one junction end is altered; a read error may explain this. The chain joins TRBV7-9 to TRBJ1-2; unclear D gene. Germline-derived CDR1 and CDR2 are SEHNR and FQNEAQ (reference sequence). The length of the CDR3 is 11 residues. This CDR3 reads CASSLDRRKSF. In DNA form, the CDR3 reads TGTGCCAGCAGCTTGGACCGGAGAAAGAGCTTC. The whole variable domain, filled in from reference TRBV7-9 and TRBJ1-2, reads DTGVSQNPRHKITKRGQNVTFRCDPISEHNRLYWYRQTLGQGPEFLTYFQNEAQLEKSRLLSDRFSAERPKGSFSTLEIQRTEQGDSAMYLCASSLDRRKSFGSGTRLTVV.

The chain combines TRBV10-3 with TRBJ1-5; 7 bases line up with TRBD1. There are 15 residues in the CDR3. V was pared by 2 bases and J by 5 bases, with 6 bases of the junction left unmatched. Germline-derived CDR1 and CDR2 are ENHRY and SYGVKD. The CDR3 sequence: CAISEESRGDQPQHF. The CDR3, as DNA: TGTGCCATCAGTGAGGAAAGCAGGGGGGATCAGCCCCAGCATTTT.

This clonotype was recorded a few times. The chain recombines TRBV27 with TRBJ2-7; D possibly corresponds to TRBD1 (5 bases). V lost 2 bases to trimming and J lost 3 bases, with 11 bases between them. This CDR3 contains 14 residues. The germline V gene encodes CDR1 MNHEY and CDR2 SMNVEV (reference sequence). The CDR3 bases are TGTGCCAGCAGTTTAGGGGCAGCAAACTACGAGCAGTACTTC. It is translated as CASSLGAANYEQYF.

To note about this clonotype: One junction end does not reproduce the germline sequence, and a read error may be involved. This chain links TRBV20-1 with TRBJ1-5; D is uncertain. Germline CDR1 DFQATT, CDR2 SNEGSKA (reference sequence). CDR3 length: 17 residues. This CDR3 is CSALHALSDYSNHPQHF. The CDR3 region has the DNA TGCAGTGCTCTCCACGCCCTATCGGATTATAGCAATCATCCCCAGCATTTT.

This clonotype was detected a few times. V and J are TRBV14 and TRBJ2-1; 9 bases are a match to TRBD2. V was clipped by 2 bases and J by 7 bases; unmatched bases: 6. CDR1 and CDR2 (germline): SGHDN, FVKESK. The CDR3 length is 15 residues. The CDR3 loop reads CASSQIAGVDNEQFF. CDR3 nucleotides: TGTGCCAGCAGCCAAATAGCGGGAGTTGATAATGAGCAGTTCTTC.

V gene TRBV11-2 combines with J gene TRBJ2-7; a weak D match, TRBD1 (6 bases). Germline CDR1 is SGHAT and CDR2 is FQNNGV. The CDR3 is 14 residues long. V was shortened by 1 base and J by 3 bases, with 10 bases between the two germline ends. CDR3 sequence reads: CASSLGPGVYEQYF. CDR3 in DNA: TGTGCCAGCAGCTTAGGACCAGGGGTCTACGAGCAGTACTTC.

The rearrangement joins TRBV6-5 to TRBJ2-2; D is possibly TRBD1 (5 bases). V was shortened by 0 bases and J by 4 bases, with 15 bases between the two germline ends. Germline CDR1 reads MNHEY; CDR2 reads SVGAGI. The CDR3 totals 17 residues. Here the CDR3 reads CASSYSKRQGSTGELFF. CDR3 in DNA: TGTGCCAGCAGTTACTCGAAGCGCCAGGGTAGCACCGGGGAGCTGTTTTTT.

This clonotype was recorded at least ten times. J is TRBJ2-1 and V is TRBV12-3 or TRBV12-4; 13 nucleotides line up with TRBD2. Germline trimming cut 8 bases from V and 3 bases from J; bases unmatched to any gene: 4. The CDR3 consists of 15 residues. The CDR3 loop reads CASWTSGSGYNEQFF. The CDR3 coding sequence is TGTGCCAGCTGGACTAGCGGGAGCGGCTACAATGAGCAGTTCTTC.

This clonotype showed up just once. A much larger clone lies a single base off, so this may be a read error. The gene calls are TRBV7-6 and TRBJ2-1, with D possibly TRBD2 on 7 matching bases. Germline V gene lookup returns CDR1 SGHVS and CDR2 FNYEAQ. The length of the CDR3 is 15 residues. V was shortened by 5 bases and J by 12 bases, with 23 bases between the two germline ends. The CDR3 loop is CASSLFARGGDAQFF. The DNA of the CDR3 is TGTGCCAGCAGCCTTTTTGCCCGCGGGGGCGATGCGCAGTTCTTC.

Note on this clonotype: A clone one base away is much larger, so this may be a read error. This CDR3 is missing its conserved last phenylalanine or tryptophan, likely due to a read error. This chain links TRBV7-1 with TRBJ2-5; perhaps TRBD2 as D (6 bases). TRBV7-1 falls under the ORF class, with uncertain function. The CDR3 runs 14 residues. V was trimmed by 3 bases and J by 1 base, leaving 9 bases between them. CDR3 coding DNA: TGTGCCAGCAGCTCCGGGAGTCTCCAAGAGACCCAGTACTTA. Translating it yields CASSSGSLQETQYL.

The rearrangement uses TRBV28 and TRBJ2-3; D is undetermined. CDR3 length: 13 residues. CDR1 and CDR2 (germline): MDHEN, SYDVKM. Deletions cut 5 bases from V and 5 bases from J, with 11 bases between. CDR3 residues: CASSPPSGDTQYF. The CDR3 DNA reads TGTGCCAGCAGTCCTCCATCGGGAGATACGCAGTATTTT. The full variable domain, its missing parts supplied by reference TRBV28 and TRBJ2-3, is DVKVTQSSRYLVKRTGEKVFLECVQDMDHENMFWYRQDPGLGLRLIYFSYDVKMKEKGDIPEGYSVSREKKERFSLILESASTNQTSMYLCASSPPSGDTQYFGPGTRLTVL.

This clonotype was counted ten times or more. V usage is TRBV29-1 and J usage is TRBJ2-4; tentatively, D is TRBD2 (5 bases). The CDR3 has 13 residues. Germline V CDR1 and CDR2: SQVTM, ANQGSEA. The V and J ends lost 1 base and 8 bases respectively, with 12 bases between them. CDR3 amino acids: CSVEAPGVDIQYF. The CDR3, as DNA: TGCAGCGTTGAAGCCCCCGGGGTAGACATTCAGTACTTC. The entire variable domain, with the rest obtained from reference TRBV29-1 and TRBJ2-4, is as follows: SAVISQKPSRDICQRGTSLTIQCQVDSQVTMMFWYRQQPGQSLTLIATANQGSEATYESGFVIDKFPISRPNLTFSTLTVSNMSPEDSSIYLCSVEAPGVDIQYFGAGTRLSVL.

At least ten counts were recorded for this clonotype. The genes are TRBV5-4 and TRBJ2-7; 8 bases are a match to TRBD1. V lost 2 bases to trimming and J lost 4 bases; unmatched junction nucleotides: 5. Germline V gene data show CDR1 as SGHNT and CDR2 as YYREEE (reference sequence). There are 14 residues in the CDR3. The CDR3 sequence: CASSLVGQGYEQYF. In DNA, the CDR3 is TGTGCCAGCAGCTTAGTTGGACAGGGATACGAGCAGTACTTC.

This chain joins TRBV9 and TRBJ1-1; weak D call: TRBD1 (5 bases). The CDR3 sequence is 14 residues long. V dropped 0 bases and J dropped 1 base, with 7 bases sitting between them. The germline V gene encodes CDR1 SGDLS and CDR2 YYNGEE. The CDR3, as DNA: TGTGCCAGCAGCGTAGAAGGGACGAACACTGAAGCTTTCTTT. Residues: CASSVEGTNTEAFF.

The sample holds many counts of this clonotype. The CDR3 reads CASSYTGGVSYEQYF. CDR3 coding DNA: TGTGCCAGCAGCTATACAGGGGGCGTTTCCTACGAGCAGTACTTC. This rearrangement joins TRBV7-2 to TRBJ2-7; 9 positions match TRBD1. Losses at the gene ends were 4 bases for V and 1 base for J; bases not matched to a gene: 5. Germline CDR1 reads SGHTA; CDR2 reads FQGNSA. The CDR3 sequence is 15 residues long. The complete variable domain, with remaining parts taken from reference TRBV7-2 and TRBJ2-7, reads GAGVSQSPSNKVTEKGKDVELRCDPISGHTALYWYRQSLGQGLEFLIYFQGNSAPDKSGLPSDRFSAERTGGSVSTLTIQRTQQEDSAVYLCASSYTGGVSYEQYFGPGTRLTVT.

The chain has TRBV5-1 and TRBJ1-4, with a tentative D call TRBD1 (5 bases). The ends were cut back, 3 bases at V and 8 bases at J, with 17 bases in the middle. Per germline, CDR1 SGHRS and CDR2 YFSETQ. The CDR3 consists of 15 residues. The CDR3 DNA is TGCGCCAGCAGCTCCGAGACAGACTTGAGGGAAAAACTGTTTTTT. This encodes CASSSETDLREKLFF.

The V and J genes are TRBV2 and TRBJ2-2, with D perhaps matching TRBD2 (7 bases). Looked up from germline, CDR1 is SNHLY and CDR2 is FYNNEI. The V and J ends lost 8 bases and 4 bases respectively, with 17 bases between them. The CDR3 length is 15 residues. CDR3 region: CASGWGGEGTGELFF. As DNA, the CDR3 is TGTGCCAGCGGGTGGGGGGGCGAGGGCACCGGGGAGCTGTTTTTT.